One and the same sample provided the 15 T cell receptor beta chains below, sequenced in a study of blood T cell repertoires in COVID-19. The assay was immunoSEQ multiplex PCR, and TCRdb's table has in-frame clones only and misses some. Of fewer than 700,000 clones in the sample, about 89% were seen once. Specimen: peripheral blood. The receptors here all came from a woman aged 45-65 years with COVID-19, enrolled during active disease.

V gene TRBV5-1 combines with J gene TRBJ1-4; 8 positions agree with TRBD1. Looked up from germline, CDR1 is SGHRS and CDR2 is YFSETQ. J was trimmed by 0 bases and V by 9 bases; bases with no gene match: 4. This CDR3 comprises 14 residues. CDR3 loop: CATRRGPTNEKLFF. The CDR3 DNA is TGCGCCACCCGCAGGGGGCCAACTAATGAAAAACTGTTTTTT.

As DNA, the CDR3 is TGTGCCAGCAGCTTGGGTGACACTTACAATCAGCCCCAGCATTTT. It yields the protein CASSLGDTYNQPQHF. The chain recombines TRBV5-6 with TRBJ1-5; the D is unclear. CDR3 length: 15 amino acids. The germline CDR1 and CDR2 sequences are SGHDT and YYEEEE. V was clipped by 0 bases and J by 3 bases, with 10 bases between them.

V and J are TRBV6-5 and TRBJ1-2, with 9 positions matching TRBD1. Per germline, CDR1 MNHEY and CDR2 SVGAGI. This CDR3 has 13 residues. The V and J ends lost 4 bases and 7 bases, in that order; junction bases with no gene match: 4. Here the CDR3 reads CASSWGQGGGYTF. The DNA for the CDR3 is TGTGCCAGCAGTTGGGGACAGGGAGGTGGCTACACCTTC.

The V call is TRBV6-1, the J call TRBJ1-2; maybe TRBD1 (5 bases). Trimming shortened V by 3 bases and J by 9 bases, and 14 bases separated the two germline ends. The CDR3 runs to 13 residues. Germline V gene data show CDR1 as MNHNS and CDR2 as SASEGT. Here the CDR3 DNA reads TGTGCCAGCAGTGATTCCGACCGGGGGAGCTACACCTTC. It specifies CASSDSDRGSYTF.

This chain joins TRBV5-1 and TRBJ1-4; D not certain. Between the trimmed V and J ends, which lost 3 bases and 0 bases, there was a span of 12 bases. The CDR3 spans 16 residues. Per germline, CDR1 SGHRS and CDR2 YFSETQ. CDR3 sequence reads: CASSSGLAATNEKLFF. DNA of the CDR3: TGCGCCAGCAGCTCTGGACTGGCTGCAACTAATGAAAAACTGTTTTTT.

Worth noting for this clone: The same CDR3 can be traced to other DNA sequences in this sample. The chain employs TRBV5-1 and TRBJ2-3; 11 positions match TRBD2. Germline lookup yields CDR1 SGHRS and CDR2 YFSETQ. V was pared by 3 bases and J by 2 bases, with 5 bases of the junction left unmatched. CDR3 length: 16 residues. The CDR3 region is CASSSLAGGTTDTQYF. The CDR3 region has the DNA TGCGCCAGCAGCTCTTTAGCGGGGGGGACCACAGATACGCAGTATTTT.

The chain has TRBV13 and TRBJ1-1; no clear D gene. Trimming pared 6 bases from V and 3 bases from J, leaving 11 bases between. CDR3 size: 13 residues. CDR1 is PRHDT and CDR2 is FYEKMQ in the germline V gene (reference sequence). DNA for the CDR3: TGTGCCAGCAGTTACTTAGTGGACACTGAAGCTTTCTTT. Translation gives CASSYLVDTEAFF.

The genes are TRBV7-2 and TRBJ2-7, with TRBD1 as a possible D gene (5 bases). Germline CDR1 and CDR2: SGHTA and FQGNSA. CDR3 size: 16 residues. V lost 1 base and J 3 bases, leaving 16 bases between the germline ends. This CDR3 is CASSLGGAAGNYEQYF. Written as DNA, the CDR3 is TGTGCCAGCAGCTTAGGAGGTGCGGCAGGGAACTACGAGCAGTACTTC.

The chain joins TRBV11-2 to TRBJ2-7; 10 positions agree with TRBD2. Germline loops: CDR1 SGHAT, CDR2 FQNNGV. Trimming cost V 3 bases and J 4 bases; bases outside gene matches: 6. This CDR3 is built from 15 residues. The CDR3 DNA sequence: TGTGCCAGCAGCTTGGAGCGGGGGGGCCTGTACGAGCAGTACTTC. Amino acids: CASSLERGGLYEQYF.

This chain joins TRBV14 and TRBJ2-3; D is ambiguous. From germline, CDR1 is SGHDN and CDR2 FVKESK. The V end was cut by 3 bases, the J end by 1 base, with 11 bases between. The CDR3 contains 15 residues. This chain's CDR3 is CASSQGQYRTDTQYF. In DNA, the CDR3 is TGTGCCAGCAGCCAGGGCCAATACCGCACAGATACGCAGTATTTT.

The CDR3, as DNA: TGTGCCAGCAGCCCCCGAGGGGGCCAAGAGACCCAGTACTTC. It codes for CASSPRGGQETQYF. This chain links TRBV3-1 (or the pseudogene TRBV3-2) with TRBJ2-5, with a tentative D call TRBD1 (6 bases). V dropped 4 bases and J dropped 1 base, with 10 bases sitting between them. The CDR3 contains 14 residues. Germline V CDR1 and CDR2: LGHDT, YNNKEL (reference sequence).

The rearrangement uses TRBV6-5 and TRBJ2-3, with TRBD2 identical over 7 bases. V lost 6 bases to trimming and J lost 6 bases; unmatched junction nucleotides: 9. Germline V lookup: CDR1 MNHEY, CDR2 SVGAGI. This CDR3 contains 14 residues. The CDR3 nucleotides are TGTGCCAGCAGCCAGCGGGGAAGTGGTGATACGCAGTATTTT. Translation: CASSQRGSGDTQYF.

This sequence joins TRBV5-1 and TRBJ2-5; tentatively, D is TRBD2 (7 bases). Germline CDR1 and CDR2: SGHRS and YFSETQ. Trimming pared 2 bases from V and 4 bases from J, leaving 18 bases between. This CDR3 is 16 amino acids long. The CDR3 nucleotides are TGCGCCAGCAGCTTTGCGTTCGGCGGGGGCCGAGAGACCCAGTACTTC. Translating it yields CASSFAFGGGRETQYF.

This sequence joins TRBV29-1 and TRBJ1-1; TRBD1 matches at 12 bases. The CDR3 is 13 residues long. With 6 bases clipped from V and 10 bases from J, the junction kept 9 bases outside the gene matches. Germline CDR1 SQVTM, CDR2 ANQGSEA. CDR3 sequence: CSVGGQGAPSAFF. Here the CDR3 DNA reads TGCAGCGTGGGGGGACAGGGGGCGCCTTCAGCTTTCTTT.

The CDR3 bases are TGTGCCAGCAGCGTAGAGGGGCAGGGGCAGTTCTTC. Translated: CASSVEGQGQFF. The chain combines TRBV9 with TRBJ2-1; D might be TRBD1 (5 bases). The CDR3 loop spans 12 amino acids. Per the germline V gene, CDR1 is SGDLS and CDR2 is YYNGEE. V was cut by 0 bases and J by 12 bases, with 10 bases left in between.